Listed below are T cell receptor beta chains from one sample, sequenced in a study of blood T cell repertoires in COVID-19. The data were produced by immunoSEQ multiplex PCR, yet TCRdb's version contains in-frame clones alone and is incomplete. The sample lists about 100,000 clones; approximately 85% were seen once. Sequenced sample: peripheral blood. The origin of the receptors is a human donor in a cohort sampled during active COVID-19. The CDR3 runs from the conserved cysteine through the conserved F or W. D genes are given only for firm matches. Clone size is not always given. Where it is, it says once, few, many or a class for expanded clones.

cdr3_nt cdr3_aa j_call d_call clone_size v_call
TGTGCCAGCAGCCTTGACAGCCAACCCTACAATGAGCAGTTCTTC CASSLDSQPYNEQFF TRBJ2-1 - - TRBV7-9
TGTGCCCCCCCCACGGGTTCACCCCTCCACTTT CAPPTGSPLHF TRBJ1-6 - - TRBV24-1
TGTGCCAGTAGCCCCGACTTCTTCGACTCCAACTCCTACAATGAGCAGTTCTTC CASSPDFFDSNSYNEQFF TRBJ2-1 - - TRBV19
TGTGCCAGTAGCCCGGAGCTAAATACGCAGTATTTT CASSPELNTQYF TRBJ2-3 - - TRBV19
TGTGCCAGCAGCCAAGATCCCGAACTAGCGGGGGCCGGGGAGCTGTTTTTT CASSQDPELAGAGELFF TRBJ2-2 TRBD2 - TRBV3-1/TRBV3-2
TGTGCCAGCAGCCCCCCCCCGGGTAGCGGGAGATCTTACAATGAGCAGTTCTTC CASSPPPGSGRSYNEQFF TRBJ2-1 TRBD2 - TRBV4-2
TGCAGCGTTGAGATCGGGGACACTGAAGCTTTCTTT CSVEIGDTEAFF TRBJ1-1 - - TRBV29-1
TGTGCCACCAGCAGAGAGCGCGTCGGGGAGCTGTTTTTT CATSRERVGELFF TRBJ2-2 - - TRBV15
TGTGCCAGCAGCGTAGACGGGACAGGGATTTCTGAAGCTTTCTTT CASSVDGTGISEAFF TRBJ1-1 TRBD1 - TRBV9
TGCGCCAGCAGCCAAGATACAGGGAGACCAAGTCCACCCCTCCACTTT CASSQDTGRPSPPLHF TRBJ1-6 - once TRBV4-1